This TCR beta chain is from a study of human T cells and chemical hapten exposure. Study context: Weekly administration of diphenylcyclopropenone to the scalp of patients continued throughout the approximately 26-week study.

Time point noted: pre-sensitization, week 0. The treatment was: therapeutic diphenylcyclopropenone sensitization with weekly scalp DPC. Researchers extracted total RNA from unfractionated whole blood. General study points: There was a positive correlation between PT1 expanded TCR counts and patch test score. All donors were alopecia patients, so their immunity may differ from that of healthy people.

Trimming removed 3 bases at V and 3 bases at J, with 2 bases between. The CDR3 runs to 11 residues. Per the germline V gene, CDR1 is MNHEY and CDR2 is SVGEGT. Concerning this clonotype: Antigen specificity is unknown.

MiXCR was run by TCRdb on the RACE reads, yielding one entry per CDR3 protein. Altogether 300,000 to 450,000 distinct CDR3 sequences are present, approximately 5% being singletons, with the ten largest covering under 9.5%. This TCR was recovered from a woman in her late teens or twenties with alopecia areata. Some clones in this sample may be carry-over from other donors' samples. Specimen: whole blood, collected in connection with sensitization to the hapten diphenylcyclopropenone (DPC). The rearrangement joins TRBV6-2 or TRBV6-3 to TRBJ2-5; D is uncertain. The CDR3 spells CASSYKETQYF. The DNA of the CDR3 is TGTGCCAGCAGTTATAAAGAGACCCAGTACTTC.